This TCR beta chain was recorded in a study of response to subunit inactivated influenza vaccine. Regarding the study as a whole: The authors proposed limited new T cell recruitment per seasonal influenza vaccination.

Remarks on this clonotype: The target antigen is unknown.

From the RT-PCR reads, TCRdb called clonotypes with MiXCR, one entry per CDR3 protein. The profile shows 650,000 to 800,000 distinct CDR3 sequences, approximately 15% of them singletons. Deletions cut 5 bases from V and 4 bases from J, with 11 bases between. The CDR3 consists of 13 residues. The germline V gene encodes CDR1 DFQATT and CDR2 SNEGSKA (reference sequence). The TCR was taken from a man aged 50 or older who received an inactivated influenza vaccine. The specimen comprised PBMCs from blood, sampled roughly 2 weeks before vaccination. The rearrangement uses TRBV20-1 and TRBJ1-4; no clear D gene. The CDR3 bases are TGCAGTGCTCTGTGGCGGGATAATGAAAAACTGTTTTTT. It is translated as CSALWRDNEKLFF.